This T cell receptor (beta chain) was identified during a study of T cells expressing NK-cell markers. Beta-chain TCR cDNA was generated via 5'RACE template switching with UMIs. Following a re-call of the 5' RACE reads, TCRdb has one entry per CDR3 protein and lacks DNA. This table lists around 280,000 distinct CDR3 sequences. This sequence was found in a man between 18 and 29 years old in good health. The sample consisted of blood T cells: a sorted CD56 or NKG2C T cell subset, CD4+ or CD8+ T cells, or bulk PBMC T cells (not recorded which).

CDR3 sequence: CSVASDSGELFF. The rearrangement links TRBV29-1 to TRBJ2-2. The CDR3 is 12 amino acids. The V gene's germline CDR1 is SQVTM and CDR2 ANQGSEA.